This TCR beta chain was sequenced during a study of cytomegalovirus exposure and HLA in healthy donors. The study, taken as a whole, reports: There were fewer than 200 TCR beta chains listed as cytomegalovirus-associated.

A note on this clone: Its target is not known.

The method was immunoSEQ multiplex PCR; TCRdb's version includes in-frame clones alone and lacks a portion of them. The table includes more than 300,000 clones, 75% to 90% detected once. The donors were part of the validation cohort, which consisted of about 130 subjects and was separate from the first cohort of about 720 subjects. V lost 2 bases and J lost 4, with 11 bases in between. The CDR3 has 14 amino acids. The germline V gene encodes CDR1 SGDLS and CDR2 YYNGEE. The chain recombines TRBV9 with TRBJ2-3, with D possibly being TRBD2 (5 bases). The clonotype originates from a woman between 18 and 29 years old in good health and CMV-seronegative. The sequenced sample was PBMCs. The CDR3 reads CASSVPPEADTQYF. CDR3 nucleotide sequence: TGTGCCAGCAGCGTCCCACCGGAGGCAGATACGCAGTATTTT.